Included here is one T cell receptor (beta chain) sequence, with context. Per the germline V gene, CDR1 is LGHDT and CDR2 is YNNKEL (reference sequence). V lost 4 bases to trimming and J lost 5 bases, with 14 bases between them. CDR3 length: 14 amino acids. Study members were between 18 and 89 years old and lived in some 26 US regions. Participants reported their clinical history, and cohort assignment relied on those reports. Symptom resolution, clearance, or two negative PCRs marked the recovered donors of Cohort 3. The data were obtained in a study of blood T cell repertoires in COVID-19. The assay was immunoSEQ multiplex PCR, and TCRdb's table has in-frame clones only and misses some. The sample includes approximately 230,000 clones, more than 85% of them seen just once.

The V gene is TRBV3-1 (or the pseudogene TRBV3-2), the J gene TRBJ1-2; the D is unclear. Material: PBMCs or T cells enriched from blood (not recorded which). This receptor was taken from a woman between 25 and 40 years old who had recovered from COVID-19. In DNA form, the CDR3 reads TGTGCCAGCAGCCCCGAGGCCACTTCTTATGGCTACACCTTC. Translating gives CASSPEATSYGYTF.